The entry that follows covers one T cell receptor (beta chain) sequence. In the authors' methods: Estimation of nucleated cell counts relied on the amplification of reference gene primers. Profiling relied on immunoSEQ multiplex PCR, and the TCRdb table lists in-frame clones only, not all of them. For V, J and clone size, that table is used; D and trimming come from the DNA. This table has around 160,000 clones, 84% appearing once. This specimen belongs to a study of blood T cell repertoires in COVID-19. Trimming shortened V by 3 bases and J by 5 bases, and 13 bases separated the two germline ends. Germline CDR1 WSHSY, CDR2 SAAADI. This CDR3 region has 14 residues.

Sequenced input: peripheral blood. This sequence was found in a human donor in a cohort sampled during active COVID-19. The chain carries TRBV10-2 and TRBJ1-1, with no clear D. The DNA for the CDR3 is TGCGCCAGCAGTGACACCCTAACGGGGACTGAAGCTTTCTTT. Translation: CASSDTLTGTEAFF.